The clone carrying this T cell receptor (beta chain) showed up just once. The entry originates in a study of T cell responses to AZD1222 COVID-19 vaccine. V lost 0 bases to trimming and J lost 8 bases, with 8 bases between them. The CDR3 sequence is 14 residues long. From germline, CDR1 is MNHNY and CDR2 SVGAGI (reference sequence). Assay used: immunoSEQ multiplex PCR; TCRdb lists only in-frame clones, some missing. The profile shows around 190,000 clones, around 88% of them singletons. The sequences come from peripheral blood, collected on day 0 of AZD1222 vaccination. This rearrangement joins TRBV6-6 to TRBJ1-6; a possible D gene is TRBD1 (5 bases). The sequence was collected from an adult in good health. CDR3 nucleotides: TGTGCCAGCAGTTACTCCCGGGGGGATTCACCCCTCCACTTT. Translated: CASSYSRGDSPLHF.